These 13 T cell receptor beta chains share one sample of origin, sequenced in a study of blood T cells in healthy people across ages. A second PCR of roughly 7 to 11 cycles used a sample-barcoded 5' primer and a J-beta primer mix. TCRdb redid the calling of the 5' RACE reads with MiXCR, one entry per CDR3 protein. Among over a million distinct CDR3 sequences listed, 35% to 50% were seen once. The source material was blood. The source is an older woman in good health.

This clonotype was seen a few times. V and J are TRBV12-3 or TRBV12-4 and TRBJ1-2; 9 bases fit TRBD1. CDR3 length: 15 residues. V lost 7 bases to trimming and J lost 6 bases; unmatched junction nucleotides: 12. CDR3 sequence (DNA): TGTGCCAGCACCTCCTTGGACAGGGGAGGGGATGGCTACACCTTC. Protein: CASTSLDRGGDGYTF.

This clonotype showed up many times. Relative to the germline gene, one junction end is altered; a read error may explain this. The chain uses TRBV5-1 and TRBJ2-7; 10 nucleotides agree with TRBD2. This CDR3 region has 15 residues. Germline CDR1 SGHRS, CDR2 YFSETQ. CDR3 loop: CASSLSLAGAYEQYF. The CDR3 coding sequence is TGTGCCAGCAGCCTCTCCCTAGCGGGAGCCTACGAGCAGTACTTC.

The chain combines TRBV6-5 with TRBJ2-3; the D is unclear. Germline V gene lookup returns CDR1 MNHEY and CDR2 SVGAGI. The length of the CDR3 is 16 residues. V lost 5 bases to trimming and J lost 0 bases, with 15 bases between them. CDR3 loop: CASSPFTAWSTDTQYF. CDR3 in DNA: TGTGCCAGCAGTCCCTTTACGGCTTGGAGCACAGATACGCAGTATTTT.

This clonotype was recorded a few times. This chain uses TRBV5-1 with TRBJ2-1, with a tentative D call TRBD2 (6 bases). The CDR3 sequence is 14 residues long. V gave up 4 bases and J gave up 4 bases, with 12 bases separating them. Germline CDR1 SGHRS, CDR2 YFSETQ. The CDR3 coding sequence is TGCGCCAGCAGCAACGGGACTTCTTACAATGAGCAGTTCTTC. This gives the protein CASSNGTSYNEQFF.

This clonotype has a single count. This sequence joins TRBV12-5 and TRBJ2-1; TRBD1 agrees at 7 bases. Germline-derived CDR1 and CDR2 are LGHNT and FRNRAP. The CDR3 loop spans 16 amino acids. V was pared by 5 bases and J by 5 bases, with 12 bases of the junction left unmatched. CDR3 DNA sequence: TGTGCTAGTGGTCAACCCCTTGGGACAGCGAACAATGAGCAGTTCTTC. Translation: CASGQPLGTANNEQFF.

In this sample, this clonotype turned up a few times. V is TRBV6-1 and J is TRBJ1-2, with D tentatively TRBD1 (6 bases). V gave up 3 bases and J gave up 1 base, with 15 bases separating them. The CDR3 contains 16 residues. CDR1 and CDR2 (germline): MNHNS, SASEGT. This chain's CDR3 is CASSDRRRGGNYGYTF. The DNA for the CDR3 is TGTGCCAGCAGTGACCGGAGGCGAGGGGGTAACTATGGCTACACCTTC.

This clonotype appeared many times. V usage is TRBV7-2 and J usage is TRBJ2-7; no reliable D call. V shed 1 base and J shed 2 bases, with 12 bases lying between them. Germline CDR1 reads SGHTA; CDR2 reads FQGNSA. The CDR3 covers 15 residues. The CDR3 loop is CASSLDMAPAYEQYF. CDR3 DNA sequence: TGTGCCAGCAGCTTAGATATGGCACCTGCCTACGAGCAGTACTTC.

This chain joins TRBV25-1 and TRBJ2-4; TRBD1 agrees at 7 bases. CDR3 length: 14 amino acids. CDR1 and CDR2 (germline): MGHDK, SYGVNS. V was pared by 4 bases and J by 13 bases, with 13 bases of the junction left unmatched. CDR3 DNA sequence: TGTGCCAGCAGTGCGACAGGGTTGGCCTACAAGCAGTACTTC. Amino acid sequence: CASSATGLAYKQYF.

The rearrangement links TRBV7-3 to TRBJ2-1; D is undetermined. The V gene lost 0 bases and the J gene lost 5 bases, with 5 bases spanning the gap. CDR3 size: 13 residues. CDR1 is SGHTA, CDR2 FQGTGA, per germline. The CDR3 loop is CASSLTYDNEQFF. The CDR3 DNA reads TGTGCCAGCAGCTTAACTTACGACAATGAGCAGTTCTTC.

This clonotype turned up a few times. The genes are TRBV20-1 and TRBJ2-7; D is possibly TRBD1 or TRBD2 (6 bases each). V was cut by 2 bases and J by 0 bases, with 11 bases left in between. This CDR3 region has 14 residues. Germline V gene sequence: CDR1 DFQATT, CDR2 SNEGSKA (reference sequence). CDR3 sequence (DNA): TGCAGTGCTAGAAGGGGGGCTACCTCCTACGAGCAGTACTTC. Its protein product is CSARRGATSYEQYF.

This sequence joins TRBV15 and TRBJ2-1, with D possibly matching TRBD2 (6 bases). Germline V gene data show CDR1 as LNHNV and CDR2 as YYDKDF (reference sequence). The CDR3 covers 15 residues. The V end was cut by 1 base, the J end by 7 bases, with 14 bases between. CDR3: CATSRGGTRQNEQFF. DNA for the CDR3: TGTGCCACCAGCAGAGGCGGGACCAGACAGAATGAGCAGTTCTTC.

The V gene is TRBV6-6, the J gene TRBJ2-6; D is uncertain. Trimming removed 8 bases from V and 0 bases from J, with 8 bases in between. In germline, CDR1 is MNHNY, CDR2 SVGAGI (reference sequence). The CDR3 length is 14 residues. This CDR3 reads CASGIYSGANVLTF. The CDR3 nucleotides are TGTGCCAGCGGCATCTACTCTGGGGCCAACGTCCTGACTTTC.

The chain links TRBV5-1 to TRBJ2-1; tentatively, D is TRBD1 or TRBD2 (6 bases each). The germline gives CDR1 SGHRS, CDR2 YFSETQ. The CDR3 runs 17 residues. Trimming took 0 bases from V and 3 from J, leaving 16 bases between them. CDR3 in amino acids: CASSLAGAQTGYNEQFF. CDR3 in DNA: TGCGCCAGCAGCTTGGCGGGGGCCCAAACGGGCTACAATGAGCAGTTCTTC.